This T cell receptor beta chain was retrieved from a study of T cell responses to AZD1222 COVID-19 vaccine. This CDR3 spans 13 amino acids. V was cut by 5 bases and J by 1 base, with 8 bases left in between. Germline V gene sequence: CDR1 MNHEY, CDR2 SVGAGI. The protocol was immunoSEQ multiplex PCR, while the TCRdb copy is restricted to in-frame clones and leaves out a portion. The repertoire includes approximately 110,000 clones, roughly 91% of them detected once, and almost 4.5% sits in the top ten. The sample consisted of peripheral blood, taken on day 0 of AZD1222 vaccination. The rearrangement joins TRBV6-5 to TRBJ1-1; D unclear. This clonotype was sampled from an adult in good health. The DNA of the CDR3 is TGTGCCAGCAGTCTCAGGTCGAACACTGAAGCTTTCTTT. Encoded protein: CASSLRSNTEAFF.